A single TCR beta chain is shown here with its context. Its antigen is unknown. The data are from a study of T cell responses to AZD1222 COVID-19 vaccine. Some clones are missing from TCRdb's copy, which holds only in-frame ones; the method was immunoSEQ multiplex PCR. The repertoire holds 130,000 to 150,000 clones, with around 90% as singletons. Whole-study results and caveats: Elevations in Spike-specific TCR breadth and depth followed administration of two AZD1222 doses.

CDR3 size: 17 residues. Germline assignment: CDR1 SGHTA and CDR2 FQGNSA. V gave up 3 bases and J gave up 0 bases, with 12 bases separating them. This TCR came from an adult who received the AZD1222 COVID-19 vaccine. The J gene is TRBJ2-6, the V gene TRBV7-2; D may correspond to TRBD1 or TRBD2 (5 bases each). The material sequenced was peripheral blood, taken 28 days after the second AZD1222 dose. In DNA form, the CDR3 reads TGTGCCAGCAGCTTTTCGGGGCTGAGCTCTGGGGCCAACGTCCTGACTTTC. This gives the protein CASSFSGLSSGANVLTF. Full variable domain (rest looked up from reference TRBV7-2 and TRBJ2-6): GAGVSQSPSNKVTEKGKDVELRCDPISGHTALYWYRQSLGQGLEFLIYFQGNSAPDKSGLPSDRFSAERTGGSVSTLTIQRTQQEDSAVYLCASSFSGLSSGANVLTFGAGSRLTVL.